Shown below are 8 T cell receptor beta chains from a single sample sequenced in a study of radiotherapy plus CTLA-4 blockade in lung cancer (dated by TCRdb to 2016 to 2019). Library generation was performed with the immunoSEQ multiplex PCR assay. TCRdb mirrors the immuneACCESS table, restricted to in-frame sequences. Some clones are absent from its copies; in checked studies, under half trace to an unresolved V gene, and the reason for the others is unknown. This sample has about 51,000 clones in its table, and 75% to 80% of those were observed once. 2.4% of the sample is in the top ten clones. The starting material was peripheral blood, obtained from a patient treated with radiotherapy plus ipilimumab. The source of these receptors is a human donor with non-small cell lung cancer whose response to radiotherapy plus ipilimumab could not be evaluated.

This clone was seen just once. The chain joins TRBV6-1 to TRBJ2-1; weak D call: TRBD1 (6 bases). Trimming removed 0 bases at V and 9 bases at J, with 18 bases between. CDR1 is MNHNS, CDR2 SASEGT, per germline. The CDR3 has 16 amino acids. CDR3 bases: TGTGCCAGCAGTGAAGCGCAGGGGACCTCCTTCGGTGAGCAGTTCTTC. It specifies CASSEAQGTSFGEQFF.

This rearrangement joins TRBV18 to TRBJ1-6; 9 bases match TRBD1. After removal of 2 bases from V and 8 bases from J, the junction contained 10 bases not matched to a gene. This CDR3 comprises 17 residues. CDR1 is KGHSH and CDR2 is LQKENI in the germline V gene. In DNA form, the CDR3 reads TGTGCCAGCTCACCATCAGAAGCAGGGACAGGGTATTCACCCCTCCACTTT. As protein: CASSPSEAGTGYSPLHF.

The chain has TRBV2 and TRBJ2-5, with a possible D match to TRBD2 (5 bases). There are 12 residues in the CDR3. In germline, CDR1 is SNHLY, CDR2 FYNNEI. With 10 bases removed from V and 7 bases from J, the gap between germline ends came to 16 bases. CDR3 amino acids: CATFNQRGTQYF. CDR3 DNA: TGTGCCACCTTCAACCAACGGGGGACCCAGTACTTC. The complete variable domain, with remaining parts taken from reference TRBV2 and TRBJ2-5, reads EPEVTQTPSHQVTQMGQEVILRCVPISNHLYFYWYRQILGQKVEFLVSFYNNEISEKSEIFDDQFSVERPDGSNFTLKIRSTKLEDSAMYFCATFNQRGTQYFGPGTRLLVL.

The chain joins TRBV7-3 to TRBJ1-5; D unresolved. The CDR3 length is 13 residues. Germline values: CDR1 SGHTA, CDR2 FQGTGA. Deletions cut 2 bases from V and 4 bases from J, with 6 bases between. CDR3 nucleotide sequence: TGTGCCAGCAGCTTAGGGCCGAATCAGCCCCAGCATTTT. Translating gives CASSLGPNQPQHF.

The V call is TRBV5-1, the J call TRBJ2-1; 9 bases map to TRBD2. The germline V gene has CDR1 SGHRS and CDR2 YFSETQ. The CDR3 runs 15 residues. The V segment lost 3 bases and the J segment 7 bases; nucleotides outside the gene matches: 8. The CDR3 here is CASSYDGGRGNEQFF. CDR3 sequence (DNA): TGCGCCAGCAGCTATGATGGCGGGAGGGGTAATGAGCAGTTCTTC.

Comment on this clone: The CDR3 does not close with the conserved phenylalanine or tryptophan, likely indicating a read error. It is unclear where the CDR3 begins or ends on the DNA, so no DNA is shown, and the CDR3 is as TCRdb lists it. This CDR3 reads CASSLTQRLSETGLSV. V is TRBV28 and J is TRBJ1-2. Both ends counted, the CDR3 spans 16 residues. Germline CDR1 MDHEN, CDR2 SYDVKM.

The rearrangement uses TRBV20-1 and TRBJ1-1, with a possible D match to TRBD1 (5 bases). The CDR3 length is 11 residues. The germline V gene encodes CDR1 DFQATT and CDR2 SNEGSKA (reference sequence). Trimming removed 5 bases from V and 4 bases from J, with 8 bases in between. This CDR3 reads CSAYRITEAFF. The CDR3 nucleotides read TGCAGTGCTTACAGGATCACTGAAGCTTTCTTT.

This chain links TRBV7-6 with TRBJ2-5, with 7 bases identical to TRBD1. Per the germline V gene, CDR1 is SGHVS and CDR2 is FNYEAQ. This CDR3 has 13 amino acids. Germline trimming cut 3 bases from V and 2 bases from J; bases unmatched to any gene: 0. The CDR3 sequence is CASSLGQQETQYF. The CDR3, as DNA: TGTGCCAGCAGCTTGGGACAGCAAGAGACCCAGTACTTC.